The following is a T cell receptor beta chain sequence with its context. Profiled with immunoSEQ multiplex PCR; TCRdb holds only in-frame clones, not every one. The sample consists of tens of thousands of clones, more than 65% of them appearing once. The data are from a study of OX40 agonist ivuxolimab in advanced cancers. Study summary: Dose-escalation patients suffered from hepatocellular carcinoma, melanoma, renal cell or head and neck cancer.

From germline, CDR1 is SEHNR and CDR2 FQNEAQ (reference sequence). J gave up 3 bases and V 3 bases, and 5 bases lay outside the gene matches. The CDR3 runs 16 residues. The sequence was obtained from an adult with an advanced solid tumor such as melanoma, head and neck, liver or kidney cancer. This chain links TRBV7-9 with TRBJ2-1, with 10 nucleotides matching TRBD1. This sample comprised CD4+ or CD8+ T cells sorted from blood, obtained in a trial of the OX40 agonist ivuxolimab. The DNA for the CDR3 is TGTGCCAGCAGCTTCGACCGGGACAGGGGCTACAATGAGCAGTTCTTC. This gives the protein CASSFDRDRGYNEQFF.